Below, one TCR beta chain is given with its context. Its antigen remains undetermined. No much larger clonotype is one base removed from it; base qualities were not supplied. The convalescent patients' positive SARS-CoV-2 PCR tests were from March to December 2020, which was before the Alpha, Beta and Delta variants emerged in the United States. Ficoll-Paque Plus gradient centrifugation was used to isolate PBMCs from whole blood, and the isolated PBMCs were then either used fresh or cryopreserved at -140C. V and J lose 5 bases and 6 bases, and a span of 15 bases separates them. The CDR3 contains 14 residues, cysteine and phenylalanine counted. Of all the DNA, just the CDR3 is kept, 42 bases in frame from base 1. The CDR1 and CDR2 encoded by the germline V gene are SGHVS and FQNEAQ. These data come from a study of vaccination and CD4 T cells after COVID-19 (dated by TCRdb to between 2021 and 2024). General notes on the study: Every convalescent patient had a positive nasal swab PCR test for SARS-CoV-2, with mild disease in 8 to 10 patients and severe disease in one. Participants received two doses of either the Pfizer-BioNTech BNT162b2 vaccine (n=8) or the Moderna mRNA-1273 vaccine (n=2). Post-vaccine blood samples were obtained a median of approximately 70 days after the second vaccine dose, with a range of roughly 13 to 250 days. Post-COVID blood samples from convalescent patients were collected a median of roughly 100 days after diagnosis, with a range of about 35 to 180 days. In 9 to 11 COVID-19 convalescent patients and a few infection-naive healthy vaccine recipients, researchers compared the spike-specific CD4+ TCR repertoire from before mRNA vaccination with the repertoire from after. The convalescent cohort comprised six males and four females, including two Hispanic individuals, seven Caucasians, two Asians and one multiracial person. Overall results and qualifications from the work: Only a relatively small number of convalescent patients were included in the study, and early timepoints following natural infection were not analyzed. An increase in the median number of SARS-CoV-2-reactive clonotypes from 20 to 25 after infection to some 40 after vaccination was observed, but the change was not found to be significant. Of the vaccine-specific clones found in convalescent patients, nearly all (304 of 307) were mono-reactive for SARS-CoV-2 spike instead of being cross-reactive with common cold coronaviruses. In convalescent patients, a median roughly 86% of post-vaccine SARS-CoV-2-reactive clones were detected only after vaccination, suggesting vaccine-specific priming.

Library preparation was by PCR. Sequencing relied on an Illumina iSeq 100. The authors' analysis ran thus. Non-productive sequences were filtered out, and CDR3s that did not start with C, did not end with F or W, or were shorter than 7 amino acids were discarded. Using R version 3.6.1, CDR3 homology was evaluated through Levenshtein distances (stringdist) along with unrooted phylogenetic trees (ape). TCRdb handled the public reads itself, with Q25 trimming in fastp and clone calling in MiXCR, and kept productive beta chains. Every distinct CDR3 protein forms one entry, paired with its most common genes and DNA. The V and J calls were not made by the authors but by TCRdb's processing. The sample contains about 18,000 distinct CDR3 sequences, 55% to 65% of them found a single time. Approximately 0.97% of the sample is taken by the ten largest.

The sequence was collected from a human donor who had recovered from COVID-19. The chain couples TRBV7-8 to TRBJ2-3; TRBD2 is a possible D gene, resting on 6 matching bases. Specimen: CD4+ T cells from blood, collected before SARS-CoV-2 vaccination. The CDR3 corresponds to CASSPLRGTDTQYF. DNA sequence: TGTGCCAGCAGCCCCCTTCGGGGGACCGATACGCAGTATTTT.